Listed here are 32 T cell receptor beta chains from one sample, sequenced in a study of technical replicates of blood from four donors. Data came from immunoSEQ multiplex PCR; TCRdb stores just in-frame clones and leaves some out. The data hold 95,000 to 100,000 clones, with 96% observed a single time. Sequenced input: T cells isolated from PBMCs. The receptor source for this set is a human donor in good health.

Only one count was recorded for this clone. The CDR3 sequence: CARQIRTGNNRGEQYF. In DNA, the CDR3 is TGTGCCAGACAAATACGGACAGGGAATAATAGAGGCGAGCAGTACTTC. The chain links TRBV2 to TRBJ2-7; 8 nucleotides agree with TRBD1. This CDR3 contains 16 residues. Germline-derived CDR1 and CDR2 are SNHLY and FYNNEI. V was clipped by 9 bases and J by 6 bases; unmatched bases: 19.

The chain carries TRBV2 and TRBJ1-1, with 8 bases fitting TRBD1. Losses at the gene ends were 6 bases for V and 11 bases for J; bases not matched to a gene: 8. Looked up from germline, CDR1 is SNHLY and CDR2 is FYNNEI. The CDR3 is 12 residues long. CDR3: CASREQGDSAFF. As DNA, the CDR3 is TGTGCCAGCAGAGAACAGGGGGATTCGGCTTTCTTT. Together with reference TRBV2 and TRBJ1-1, the CDR3 gives the full variable domain: EPEVTQTPSHQVTQMGQEVILRCVPISNHLYFYWYRQILGQKVEFLVSFYNNEISEKSEIFDDQFSVERPDGSNFTLKIRSTKLEDSAMYFCASREQGDSAFFGQGTRLTVV.

The CDR3 loop reads CASSSQGTYTF. The CDR3 DNA reads TGTGCCAGCAGCTCACAGGGAACCTACACCTTC. The genes are TRBV11-3 and TRBJ1-2; D might be TRBD1 (6 bases). The CDR3 length is 11 residues. Germline-derived CDR1 and CDR2 are SGHNT and YENEEA. V was trimmed by 4 bases and J by 10 bases, leaving 10 bases between them.

This clone was counted a single time. CDR3 DNA: TGTGCCAGCAGTCGACTAGCCAAGGGGTACGAGCAGTACTTC. Translation: CASSRLAKGYEQYF. V and J are TRBV6-1 and TRBJ2-7, with 7 bases lining up with TRBD2. The CDR3 contains 14 residues. Trimming removed 5 bases from V and 4 bases from J; junction bases left unmatched: 8. Germline CDR1 is MNHNS and CDR2 is SASEGT.

This clone was detected a few times. The rearrangement uses TRBV10-1 and TRBJ1-1; the D is unclear. CDR1 WNHNN and CDR2 SYGVQD come from the germline V gene (reference sequence). V was pared by 2 bases and J by 4 bases, with 8 bases between. CDR3 size: 13 residues. This CDR3 reads CASSERGGTEAFF. The CDR3 region has the DNA TGCGCCAGCAGTGAGAGAGGTGGCACTGAAGCTTTCTTT.

The chain employs TRBV7-6 and TRBJ1-2; TRBD1 aligns across 9 bases. V was pared by 5 bases and J by 8 bases, with 9 bases of the junction left unmatched. Germline V gene sequence: CDR1 SGHVS, CDR2 FNYEAQ. The length of the CDR3 is 14 residues. CDR3 coding DNA: TGTGCCAGCAGCCCTGGTGGGACAGGGATCGGCTACACCTTC. This sequence encodes CASSPGGTGIGYTF.

This clone occurred once. The CDR3 nucleotides are TGTGCCAGCAGTGTTTTTCAGGCCGGGGAGCTGTTTTTT. Translating gives CASSVFQAGELFF. This chain uses TRBV27 with TRBJ2-2; D remains ambiguous. Germline V CDR1 and CDR2: MNHEY, SMNVEV (reference sequence). V lost 5 bases, J lost 6 bases, and 10 bases lay in between. The CDR3 is 13 residues long.

The V gene is TRBV19, the J gene TRBJ2-1; a weak D match, TRBD1 (7 bases). This CDR3 spans 16 amino acids. Trimming cost V 2 bases and J 4 bases, with 15 bases left between them. Germline CDR1 and CDR2: LNHDA and SQIVND (reference sequence). CDR3 protein: CASSIIRGDRYNEQFF. The DNA for the CDR3 is TGTGCCAGTAGTATAATTAGGGGGGACAGATACAATGAGCAGTTCTTC.

The CDR3 region is CASSHEQGGTEAFF. Written as DNA, the CDR3 is TGCGCCAGCAGCCACGAACAGGGGGGGACTGAAGCTTTCTTT. V gene TRBV4-1 combines with J gene TRBJ1-1; 8 nucleotides match TRBD1. Trimming removed 3 bases from V and 5 bases from J; junction bases left unmatched: 5. Germline V gene data show CDR1 as MGHRA and CDR2 as YSYEKL. CDR3 length: 14 residues.

CDR3 sequence: CASISGGVGDTQYF. CDR3 in DNA: TGCGCCAGCATCTCGGGCGGGGTGGGAGATACGCAGTATTTT. The chain joins TRBV5-1 to TRBJ2-3; perhaps TRBD2 as D (6 bases). V was pared by 6 bases and J by 5 bases, with 16 bases between. Germline loops: CDR1 SGHRS, CDR2 YFSETQ. This CDR3 comprises 14 residues.

This chain connects TRBV6-5 to TRBJ2-1; D is undetermined. The V end was cut by 0 bases, the J end by 5 bases, with 5 bases between. This CDR3 has 13 amino acids. CDR1 and CDR2 from the germline V gene are MNHEY and SVGAGI. The CDR3 nucleotides read TGTGCCAGCAGTTACTCCCGTGACAATGAGCAGTTCTTC. Translation: CASSYSRDNEQFF.

This clone occurred once. The chain joins TRBV15 to TRBJ2-7; D may be TRBD1 (6 bases). This CDR3 comprises 14 residues. V lost 5 bases and J lost 2, with 13 bases in between. Germline CDR1 reads LNHNV; CDR2 reads YYDKDF (reference sequence). The CDR3: CATSAQTGTYEQYF. CDR3 nucleotide sequence: TGTGCCACCAGCGCACAGACAGGAACCTACGAGCAGTACTTC. The full variable domain, its missing parts supplied by reference TRBV15 and TRBJ2-7, is DAMVIQNPRYQVTQFGKPVTLSCSQTLNHNVMYWYQQKSSQAPKLLFHYYDKDFNNEADTPDNFQSRRPNTSFCFLDIRSPGLGDTAMYLCATSAQTGTYEQYFGPGTRLTVT.

The rearrangement uses TRBV4-1 and TRBJ2-7, with D maybe TRBD2 (5 bases). CDR1 and CDR2 from the germline V gene are MGHRA and YSYEKL. This CDR3 has 15 residues. V was pared by 4 bases and J by 4 bases, with 17 bases between. CDR3 coding DNA: TGCGCCAGCAGCCCCCTGAGGGTCCCACCATACGAGCAGTACTTC. It translates to CASSPLRVPPYEQYF.

The chain recombines TRBV5-8 with TRBJ2-1; 12 bases agree with TRBD2. The germline CDR1 and CDR2 sequences are SGHTS and YDEGEE. This CDR3 is 13 amino acids long. Trimming cost V 1 base and J 16 bases; bases outside gene matches: 6. The CDR3 sequence is CASSLRLAGVIFF. CDR3 coding DNA: TGTGCCAGCAGCTTGAGACTAGCGGGAGTCATTTTCTTC.

This rearrangement joins TRBV19 to TRBJ2-1; TRBD2 agrees at 7 bases. CDR1 LNHDA and CDR2 SQIVND come from the germline V gene (reference sequence). With 5 bases clipped from V and 7 bases from J, the junction kept 11 bases outside the gene matches. The CDR3 consists of 15 residues. The CDR3 sequence: CASSERIAGGNEQFF. The CDR3 nucleotides read TGTGCCAGTAGTGAACGTATAGCCGGGGGGAATGAGCAGTTCTTC.

This clone was seen just once. V and J are TRBV4-2 and TRBJ2-3; the D is unclear. The length of the CDR3 is 14 residues. The germline V gene encodes CDR1 LGHNA and CDR2 YNFKEQ. Trimming pared 3 bases from V and 2 bases from J, leaving 9 bases between. The CDR3 sequence: CASSQGSLTDTQYF. The DNA for the CDR3 is TGTGCCAGCAGCCAGGGCAGCCTCACAGATACGCAGTATTTT.

The genes are TRBV19 and TRBJ2-1; the match to TRBD2 covers 9 bases. Germline loops: CDR1 LNHDA, CDR2 SQIVND (reference sequence). This CDR3 spans 15 amino acids. V trimming: 3 bases; J trimming: 9 bases; junction bases outside the gene matches: 9. Here the CDR3 DNA reads TGTGCCAGTAGTATTTCCCAGCGGGGGGCGGTTGAGCAGTTCTTC. This sequence encodes CASSISQRGAVEQFF.

The chain links TRBV7-9 to TRBJ2-5, with TRBD2 matching over 7 bases. V lost 5 bases to trimming and J lost 3 bases; unmatched junction nucleotides: 9. The CDR3 loop spans 15 amino acids. The V gene's germline CDR1 is SEHNR and CDR2 FQNEAQ (reference sequence). The CDR3 nucleotides are TGTGCCAGCAGCCCCGACCTGGCGGGAGAAGAGACCCAGTACTTC. It translates to CASSPDLAGEETQYF.

For the CDR3, the DNA is TGTGCCAGCAGCTTGTACAGGAATGAGCAGTTCTTC. Translated: CASSLYRNEQFF. The rearrangement joins TRBV5-6 to TRBJ2-1; D might be TRBD1 (5 bases). Trimming removed 1 base from V and 7 bases from J, with 6 bases in between. CDR1 and CDR2 from the germline V gene are SGHDT and YYEEEE. This CDR3 has 12 amino acids.

The J gene is TRBJ2-6, the V gene TRBV30; 9 bases align to TRBD1. This CDR3 has 18 residues. Germline loops: CDR1 GTSNPN, CDR2 SVGIG (reference sequence). V was pared by 4 bases and J by 2 bases, with 12 bases of the junction left unmatched. CDR3 DNA: TGTGCCTGGACCCTAAGGCCGGGACAGGGAGCTGGGGCCAACGTCCTGACTTTC. Its protein is CAWTLRPGQGAGANVLTF.

The chain employs TRBV20-1 and TRBJ2-5; D is undetermined. Trimming removed 3 bases from V and 4 bases from J, with 6 bases in between. Germline loops: CDR1 DFQATT, CDR2 SNEGSKA (reference sequence). This CDR3 comprises 11 residues. Here the CDR3 DNA reads TGCAGTGCTAGTGCCGGAGAGACCCAGTACTTC. This gives the protein CSASAGETQYF.

The chain couples TRBV10-1 to TRBJ2-7, with 7 nucleotides matching TRBD1. CDR3 length: 14 residues. V lost 4 bases, J lost 7 bases, and 10 bases stayed unmatched. CDR1 is WNHNN and CDR2 is SYGVQD in the germline V gene (reference sequence). This CDR3 is CASSASGGPREQYF. In DNA, the CDR3 is TGCGCCAGCAGTGCTTCAGGGGGACCCAGGGAGCAGTACTTC.

For the CDR3, the DNA is TGTGCCAGCAGCTTAGTGAGGTTAGGGAGGGGCACTGAAGCTTTCTTT. It yields the protein CASSLVRLGRGTEAFF. This chain uses TRBV7-2 with TRBJ1-1, with a tentative D call TRBD1 (5 bases). Trimming pared 1 base from V and 4 bases from J, leaving 16 bases between. Germline V lookup: CDR1 SGHTA, CDR2 FQGNSA. This CDR3 has 16 amino acids.

This clone was seen just once. This chain links TRBV9 with TRBJ2-7; tentatively, D is TRBD2 (6 bases). V lost 4 bases and J 7 bases, leaving 18 bases between the germline ends. This CDR3 has 14 residues. In germline, CDR1 is SGDLS, CDR2 YYNGEE. DNA for the CDR3: TGTGCCAGCAGCCTCGATCATGGGGGGAATGAGCAGTACTTC. This gives the protein CASSLDHGGNEQYF.

V usage is TRBV4-1 and J usage is TRBJ2-7, with a possible D match to TRBD1 (6 bases). The CDR3 length is 14 residues. V lost 6 bases and J lost 5, with 17 bases in between. Germline V gives CDR1 MGHRA, CDR2 YSYEKL. The CDR3 loop reads CASRQHPDRNEQYF. The CDR3 bases are TGCGCCAGCAGGCAACATCCGGACAGAAACGAGCAGTACTTC.

The chain combines TRBV27 with TRBJ2-3, with 8 bases that match TRBD2. Germline lookup yields CDR1 MNHEY and CDR2 SMNVEV (reference sequence). This CDR3 spans 16 amino acids. V lost 3 bases and J lost 2; bases outside the gene matches: 7. The CDR3 sequence: CASSLATSDYTDTQYF. The CDR3 bases are TGTGCCAGCAGTTTGGCGACTAGCGACTACACAGATACGCAGTATTTT.

The chain has TRBV15 and TRBJ2-1, with 9 nucleotides matching TRBD2. CDR3 length equals 17 residues. The ends lost 1 base at V and 0 bases at J; junction bases unmatched: 4. Per the germline V gene, CDR1 is LNHNV and CDR2 is YYDKDF (reference sequence). The CDR3 DNA reads as TGTGCCACCAGCAGAGGCCCTAGCGGGATCTCCTACAATGAGCAGTTCTTC. Translated: CATSRGPSGISYNEQFF.

The genes are TRBV29-1 and TRBJ2-1; D is unresolved. V lost 0 bases and J lost 9, with 12 bases in between. Germline-derived CDR1 and CDR2 are SQVTM and ANQGSEA. This CDR3 is built from 13 residues. CDR3 region: CSVEDGLRFEQFF. As DNA, the CDR3 is TGCAGCGTTGAAGATGGGCTGCGCTTTGAGCAGTTCTTC.

The chain links TRBV30 to TRBJ1-5; D perhaps matches TRBD1 (6 bases). Germline V gene lookup returns CDR1 GTSNPN and CDR2 SVGIG (reference sequence). The CDR3 consists of 14 residues. V was cut by 1 base and J by 4 bases, with 11 bases left in between. In DNA form, the CDR3 reads TGTGCCTGGAGTGCAACAGGGCTTAATCAGCCCCAGCATTTT. Its protein is CAWSATGLNQPQHF.

The V and J genes are TRBV19 and TRBJ1-5; D uncertain. Germline values: CDR1 LNHDA, CDR2 SQIVND (reference sequence). The CDR3 sequence is 19 residues long. V lost 7 bases and J 0 bases, leaving 25 bases between the germline ends. The CDR3 reads CASKLWGAGVSYSNQPQHF. Written as DNA, the CDR3 is TGTGCCAGTAAACTGTGGGGTGCGGGTGTCAGCTATAGCAATCAGCCCCAGCATTTT.

The chain uses TRBV2 and TRBJ1-1; D unclear. CDR1 is SNHLY and CDR2 is FYNNEI in the germline V gene. This CDR3 spans 14 amino acids. Trimming shortened V by 5 bases and J by 0 bases, and 10 bases separated the two germline ends. Here the CDR3 reads CASSRGILNTEAFF. The DNA of the CDR3 is TGTGCCAGCAGTCGAGGGATACTGAACACTGAAGCTTTCTTT.

The chain recombines TRBV6-6 with TRBJ1-6; D unresolved. Germline V CDR1 and CDR2: MNHNY, SVGAGI (reference sequence). The CDR3 consists of 14 residues. V was pared by 7 bases and J by 5 bases, with 12 bases between. The CDR3 nucleotides read TGTGCCAGCAACCCACAGTTAAATAATTCACCCCTCCACTTT. Translated: CASNPQLNNSPLHF.